This T cell receptor beta chain was captured by sequencing in a study of blood T cell repertoires in COVID-19. As for the study in general: Samples of COVID-19 (acute and convalescent) were obtained from the United States, Italy and Spain.

Authors' data handling: Cell counts per sample came from amplifying reference gene primers. Some clones are missing from TCRdb's copy, which holds only in-frame ones; the method was immunoSEQ multiplex PCR. V, J and clone size derive from that table, while D and trimming were established from the DNA sequence. Of hundreds of thousands of clones listed, roughly 90% are singletons. Seattle enrolled patients during active infection and tracked them longitudinally. The V and J ends lost 2 bases and 7 bases respectively, with 15 bases between them. The CDR3 totals 15 residues. Germline-derived CDR1 and CDR2 are KGHSH and LQKENI. This clone was detected only a few times.

This receptor was taken from an older woman with COVID-19, enrolled during active disease. Sequencing was done on a sample of peripheral blood. The chain combines TRBV18 with TRBJ1-5; D not certain. Here the CDR3 DNA reads TGTGCCAGCTCACCAAGTCCGCCCGAGGGACAGCCCCAGCATTTT. This encodes CASSPSPPEGQPQHF.